This TCR beta chain is drawn from a study of T-cell reconstitution after alpha-beta-depleted transplantation in children. Trimming removed 6 bases from V and 0 bases from J, with 12 bases in between. The CDR3 extends over 14 amino acids. Germline values: CDR1 SQVTM, CDR2 ANQGSEA. The authors prepared the TCRbeta library with unique molecular identifiers. TCRdb reprocessed the PCR reads with MiXCR, giving one entry per CDR3 protein. The table has about 900,000 distinct CDR3 sequences, about 31% seen once. This clonotype was counted at least ten times. Its antigen is currently unknown. The study's findings and limits: Counts and diversity of T cells one year after transplant came mostly from newly produced T cells.

The sequence came from a boy younger than two who had a stem cell transplant for SCID, so the T cells may come from the graft donor. Sample: PBMCs, mostly from graft donor cells, taken 360 days after TCRalphabeta/CD19-depleted stem cell transplant. The rearrangement links TRBV29-1 to TRBJ2-1; tentatively, D is TRBD2 (6 bases). This CDR3 reads CSVDRGTSYNEQFF. In DNA form, the CDR3 reads TGCAGCGTGGATCGGGGGACCTCCTACAATGAGCAGTTCTTC.